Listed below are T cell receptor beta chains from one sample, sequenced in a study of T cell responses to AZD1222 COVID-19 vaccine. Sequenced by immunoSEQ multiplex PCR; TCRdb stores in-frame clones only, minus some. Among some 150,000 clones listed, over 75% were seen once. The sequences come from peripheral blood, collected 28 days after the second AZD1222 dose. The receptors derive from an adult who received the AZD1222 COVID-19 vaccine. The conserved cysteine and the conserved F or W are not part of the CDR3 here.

CDR3: ASSLGGRENTEAF
J: TRBJ1-1
V: TRBV5-1

CDR3: ASSSTQGPGETQY
J: TRBJ2-5
V: TRBV6-5

CDR3: AWRQGASYGYT
J: TRBJ1-2
V: TRBV30

CDR3: ASSLLFSYNEQF
J: TRBJ2-1
V: TRBV4-1

CDR3: ASSHQIRTEAF
J: TRBJ1-1
V: TRBV3-1/TRBV3-2

CDR3: SVGIGSSGNTIY
J: TRBJ1-3
V: TRBV29-1

CDR3: ASSLADRPNQPQH
J: TRBJ1-5
V: TRBV7-9

CDR3: ASSPAPGGGDGYNEQF
J: TRBJ2-1
V: TRBV7-7

CDR3: ASSPPGGRGISEQF
J: TRBJ2-1
V: TRBV18

CDR3: ASSLIGWAVAGEETQY
J: TRBJ2-5
V: TRBV28

CDR3: ASSATSGSTGELF
J: TRBJ2-2
V: TRBV5-1

CDR3: ASRPTNENTEAF
J: TRBJ1-1
V: TRBV6-5

CDR3: ASRLTGTGNTEAF
J: TRBJ1-1
V: TRBV4-2

CDR3: ASSHLPGDPYEQY
J: TRBJ2-7
V: TRBV5-1

CDR3: ASSQAQGAKSPLH
J: TRBJ1-6
V: TRBV14

CDR3: ASSPGATYGYT
J: TRBJ1-2
V: TRBV12-3/TRBV12-4

CDR3: ASSPGQTTDTQY
J: TRBJ2-3
V: TRBV5-1

CDR3: ASRKTGTSGYEQY
J: TRBJ2-7
V: TRBV27

CDR3: ASSSTGGEEY
J: TRBJ2-7
V: TRBV7-9

CDR3: AWTRGYGNTIY
J: TRBJ1-3
V: TRBV30

CDR3: ASRKGGDSNQPQH
J: TRBJ1-5
V: TRBV6-6

CDR3: ASSLGQGRYEQY
J: TRBJ2-7
V: TRBV5-4

CDR3: ASSPTVGGENEQF
J: TRBJ2-1
V: TRBV18

CDR3: ASSYSGGEFYGYT
J: TRBJ1-2
V: TRBV6-5

CDR3: ASSLRGVYGYT
J: TRBJ1-2
V: TRBV5-4

CDR3: ASSLAQTSGANVLT
J: TRBJ2-6
V: TRBV7-6

CDR3: ASSPLRAAFYGYT
J: TRBJ1-2
V: TRBV25-1

CDR3: ASSPVTDGGYEQY
J: TRBJ2-7
V: TRBV4-1

CDR3: ASSWGPNTEAF
J: TRBJ1-1
V: TRBV27

CDR3: ASTRDSSYEQY
J: TRBJ2-7
V: TRBV6-5

CDR3: ASSPLPKSEQF
J: TRBJ2-1
V: TRBV19